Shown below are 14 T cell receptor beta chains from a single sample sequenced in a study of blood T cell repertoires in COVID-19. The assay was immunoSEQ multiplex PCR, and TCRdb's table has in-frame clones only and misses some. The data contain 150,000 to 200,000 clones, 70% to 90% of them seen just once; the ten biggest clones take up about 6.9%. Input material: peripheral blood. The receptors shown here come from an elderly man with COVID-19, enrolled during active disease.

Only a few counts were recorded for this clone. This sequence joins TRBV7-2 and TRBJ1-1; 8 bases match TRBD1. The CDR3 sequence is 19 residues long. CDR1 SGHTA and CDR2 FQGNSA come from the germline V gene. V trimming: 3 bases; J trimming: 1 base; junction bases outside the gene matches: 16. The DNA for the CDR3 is TGTGCCAGCAGCTTGTTAAGTGGATCAGGGACAGGCCCGAACACTGAAGCTTTCTTT. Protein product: CASSLLSGSGTGPNTEAFF.

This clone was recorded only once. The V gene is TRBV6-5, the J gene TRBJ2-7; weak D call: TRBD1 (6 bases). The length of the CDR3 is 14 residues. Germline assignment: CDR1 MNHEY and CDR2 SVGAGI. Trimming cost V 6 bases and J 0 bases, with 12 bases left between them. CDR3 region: CASRRTASSYEQYF. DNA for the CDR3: TGTGCCAGCAGAAGGACAGCCAGCTCCTACGAGCAGTACTTC.

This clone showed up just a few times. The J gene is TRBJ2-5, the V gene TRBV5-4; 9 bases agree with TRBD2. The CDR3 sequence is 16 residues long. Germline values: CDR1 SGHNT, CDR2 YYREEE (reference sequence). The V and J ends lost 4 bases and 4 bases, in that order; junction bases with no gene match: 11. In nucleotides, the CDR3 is TGTGCCAGCAGCGCCGAGACTAGCGGAGGGGGAGAGACCCAGTACTTC. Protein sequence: CASSAETSGGGETQYF.

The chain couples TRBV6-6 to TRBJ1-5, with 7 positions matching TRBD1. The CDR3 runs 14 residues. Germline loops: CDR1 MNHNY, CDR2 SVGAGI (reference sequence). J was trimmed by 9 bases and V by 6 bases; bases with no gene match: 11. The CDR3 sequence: CASSQGQLQGPQHF. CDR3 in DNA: TGTGCCAGCAGCCAGGGACAGCTTCAAGGGCCCCAGCATTTT.

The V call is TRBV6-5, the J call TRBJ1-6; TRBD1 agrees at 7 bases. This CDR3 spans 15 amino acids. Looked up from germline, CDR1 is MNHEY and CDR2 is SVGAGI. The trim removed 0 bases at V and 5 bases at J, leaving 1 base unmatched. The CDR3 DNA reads TGTGCCAGCAGTTACTCGGGACAGAATAATTCACCCCTCCACTTT. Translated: CASSYSGQNNSPLHF.

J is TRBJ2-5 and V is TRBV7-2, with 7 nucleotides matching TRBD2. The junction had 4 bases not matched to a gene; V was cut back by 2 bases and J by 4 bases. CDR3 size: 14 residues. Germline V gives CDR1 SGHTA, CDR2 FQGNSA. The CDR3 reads CASSLSREGETQYF. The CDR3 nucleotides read TGTGCCAGCAGCTTAAGCAGGGAGGGAGAGACCCAGTACTTC.

The DNA of the CDR3 is TGCAGCGTTTGGTCCCCTGGGGAGAATGAGCAGTTCTTC. Its translation: CSVWSPGENEQFF. The V call is TRBV29-1, the J call TRBJ2-1; the D gene is possibly TRBD2 (5 bases). This CDR3 is built from 13 residues. V was shortened by 5 bases and J by 7 bases, with 15 bases between the two germline ends. Germline V CDR1 and CDR2: SQVTM, ANQGSEA.

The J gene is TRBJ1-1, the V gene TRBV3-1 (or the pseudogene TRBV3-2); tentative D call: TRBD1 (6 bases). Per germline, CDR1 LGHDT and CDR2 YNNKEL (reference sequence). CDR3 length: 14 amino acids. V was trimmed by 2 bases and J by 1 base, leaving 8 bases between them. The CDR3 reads CASSQRDTNTEAFF. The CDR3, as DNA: TGTGCCAGCAGCCAACGGGACACGAACACTGAAGCTTTCTTT.

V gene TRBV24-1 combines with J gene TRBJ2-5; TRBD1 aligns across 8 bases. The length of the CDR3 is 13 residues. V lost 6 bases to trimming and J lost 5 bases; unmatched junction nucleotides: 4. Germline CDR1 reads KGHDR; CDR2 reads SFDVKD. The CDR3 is CATSPGGSETQYF. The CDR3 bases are TGTGCCACCAGTCCAGGGGGCTCGGAGACCCAGTACTTC.

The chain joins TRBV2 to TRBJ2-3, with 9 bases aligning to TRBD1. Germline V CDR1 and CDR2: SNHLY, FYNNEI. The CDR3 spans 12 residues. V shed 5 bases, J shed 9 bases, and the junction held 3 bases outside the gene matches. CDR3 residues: CASSTDRGTQYF. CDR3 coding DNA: TGTGCCAGCAGTACGGACAGGGGAACGCAGTATTTT.

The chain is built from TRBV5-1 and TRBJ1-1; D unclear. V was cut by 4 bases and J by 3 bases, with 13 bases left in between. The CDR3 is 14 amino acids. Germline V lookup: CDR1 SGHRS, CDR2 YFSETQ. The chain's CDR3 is CASSQDLAHTEAFF. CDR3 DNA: TGCGCCAGCAGCCAGGATCTGGCTCACACTGAAGCTTTCTTT.

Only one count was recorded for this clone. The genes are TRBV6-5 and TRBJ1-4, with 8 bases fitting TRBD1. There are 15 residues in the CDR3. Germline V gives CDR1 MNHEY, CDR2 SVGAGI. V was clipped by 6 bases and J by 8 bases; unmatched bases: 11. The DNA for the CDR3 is TGTGCCAGCAGCCCCGACAGGGGAGATTGGGAAAAACTGTTTTTT. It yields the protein CASSPDRGDWEKLFF.

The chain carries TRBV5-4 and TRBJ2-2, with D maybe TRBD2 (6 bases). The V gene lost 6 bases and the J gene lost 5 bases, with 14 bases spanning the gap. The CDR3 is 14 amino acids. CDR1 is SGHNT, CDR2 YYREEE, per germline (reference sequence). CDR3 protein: CASTGGVPTGELFF. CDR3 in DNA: TGTGCCAGCACCGGCGGGGTCCCGACCGGGGAGCTGTTTTTT.

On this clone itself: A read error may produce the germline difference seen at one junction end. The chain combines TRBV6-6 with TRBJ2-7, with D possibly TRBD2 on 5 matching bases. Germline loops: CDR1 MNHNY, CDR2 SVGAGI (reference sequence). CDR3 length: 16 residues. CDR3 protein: CASSYSYRGLKNEQYF. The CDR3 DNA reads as TGTGCCAGCAGCTACTCATATCGGGGATTGAAGAACGAGCAGTACTTC.